What follows describes a single T cell receptor beta chain. Its antigen is currently unknown. The repertoire was sequenced with immunoSEQ multiplex PCR; TCRdb's copy has only in-frame clones and lacks some. The sample has under 170,000 clones, 90% seen once. The data were obtained in a study of T cell responses to AZD1222 COVID-19 vaccine. Findings and caveats of the study: Females made up more of the donors, who were largely white British, and clonal diversity may have come out too low. CD4 TCRs associated with vaccination spanned spike, dominating at 160-218 and 743-854.

Trimming cost V 5 bases and J 1 base; bases outside gene matches: 11. The germline V gene has CDR1 ENHRY and CDR2 SYGVKD. This CDR3 spans 17 amino acids. The receptor's source is an adult who received the AZD1222 COVID-19 vaccine. The J gene is TRBJ1-1, the V gene TRBV10-3, with TRBD1 identical over 9 bases. The sequences come from peripheral blood, collected 28 days after the second AZD1222 dose. The CDR3 DNA sequence: TGTGCCATCAGTACCGGGGCGACGGGACAGGGGAACACTGAAGCTTTCTTT. This encodes CAISTGATGQGNTEAFF.